The entry below gives a single T cell receptor (beta chain) sequence along with its context. Its antigen is not known. The source of the sample is a study of blood T cells in healthy people across ages. On the study more broadly: Template switching recovered approximately one barcoded beta molecule for every two T cells.

Then a second PCR, running about 6 to 11 cycles, was carried out with a sample-barcoded 5' primer and a J-beta primer mix. The template-switch adaptor, which had 12 random nucleotides, put a tag on each cDNA molecule. MiXCR was run by TCRdb on the 5' RACE reads, yielding one entry per CDR3 protein. The table records some 780,000 distinct CDR3 sequences, 45% to 70% of them present only once. Study-wide results and limits: Long-lived donors carried more naive CD4+ cells and greater diversity than aged donors.

This CDR3 spans 17 amino acids. The V and J ends lost 7 bases and 11 bases respectively, with 32 bases between them. Sequenced input: blood. This clonotype was obtained from a man in his forties in good health. The chain joins TRBV12-3 or TRBV12-4 to TRBJ2-5, with TRBD2 as a possible D gene (6 bases). CDR3 loop: CASTELTSRGAYNEQYF. The CDR3 DNA follows: TGTGCCAGCACCGAATTAACTAGCCGCGGGGCATACAATGAGCAGTACTTC.